These 17 T cell receptor beta chains originate from one sample sequenced in a study of cytomegalovirus exposure and HLA in healthy donors (dated by TCRdb to 2015 to 2018). Preparation of the library involved the immunoSEQ multiplex PCR assay. For the multiplex PCR, a mixture combining 60 forward primers for TCR Vbeta segments and 13 reverse primers for TCR Jbeta segments was used. TCRdb limited this immuneACCESS table to in-frame rearrangements with V and J called. A share of clones is missing; checked studies link under half to unresolved V genes, and the rest is unexplained. This sample gives about 140,000 clones in total; more than 75% of them show up just once. The top ten clones comprise about 3.8% of the sample. The sample was PBMCs. These TCRs come from a young man in good health and CMV-seronegative.

This clone was observed a handful of times. The V and J genes are TRBV19 and TRBJ1-1; 8 bases line up with TRBD1. Germline assignment: CDR1 LNHDA and CDR2 SQIVND (reference sequence). V was clipped by 4 bases and J by 3 bases; unmatched bases: 10. This CDR3 region has 16 residues. The CDR3 is CASSTGRGQGDTEAFF. CDR3 DNA sequence: TGTGCCAGTAGTACGGGCAGGGGGCAGGGGGACACTGAAGCTTTCTTT.

The chain employs TRBV7-3 and TRBJ1-5; no clear D gene. V was trimmed by 5 bases and J by 3 bases, leaving 8 bases between them. The germline CDR1 and CDR2 sequences are SGHTA and FQGTGA. This CDR3 has 13 residues. In DNA form, the CDR3 reads TGTGCCAGCAGCCCAGACAACAATCAGCCCCAGCATTTT. Its translation is CASSPDNNQPQHF.

The rearrangement links TRBV30 to TRBJ1-2, with D perhaps matching TRBD1 (5 bases). The CDR3 is made up of 10 amino acids. Germline CDR1 GTSNPN, CDR2 SVGIG (reference sequence). Trimming removed 7 bases at V and 5 bases at J, with 8 bases between. CDR3 protein: CALQDYGYTF. CDR3 DNA: TGTGCCTTACAGGATTATGGCTACACCTTC.

This clone has just one count. The chain couples TRBV5-4 to TRBJ1-2; no clear D gene. V was trimmed by 0 bases and J by 4 bases, leaving 7 bases between them. This CDR3 is built from 13 residues. Germline V gives CDR1 SGHNT, CDR2 YYREEE (reference sequence). The CDR3 region has the DNA TGTGCCAGCAGCTTGGTGGGAGGCTATGGCTACACCTTC. It yields the protein CASSLVGGYGYTF. Together with reference TRBV5-4 and TRBJ1-2, the CDR3 gives the full variable domain: ETGVTQSPTHLIKTRGQQVTLRCSSQSGHNTVSWYQQALGQGPQFIFQYYREEENGRGNFPPRFSGLQFPNYSSELNVNALELDDSALYLCASSLVGGYGYTFGSGTRLTVV.

The chain uses TRBV11-2 and TRBJ2-1, with 8 nucleotides matching TRBD2. V shed 5 bases, J shed 2 bases, and the junction held 11 bases outside the gene matches. The CDR3 runs 17 residues. The V gene's germline CDR1 is SGHAT and CDR2 FQNNGV. The CDR3 here is CASSPRDSGVTYNEQFF. Here the CDR3 DNA reads TGTGCCAGCAGCCCCCGGGATAGCGGGGTAACCTACAATGAGCAGTTCTTC.

The chain links TRBV6-5 to TRBJ2-7; possibly TRBD1 for D (5 bases). The V gene lost 4 bases and the J gene lost 0 bases, with 10 bases spanning the gap. Germline V gene lookup returns CDR1 MNHEY and CDR2 SVGAGI. This CDR3 spans 14 amino acids. CDR3 region: CASSSPTASYEQYF. The CDR3 nucleotides read TGTGCCAGCAGTTCCCCGACAGCCTCCTACGAGCAGTACTTC.

The chain has TRBV4-1 and TRBJ2-7, with 7 bases lining up with TRBD1. CDR3 length: 16 residues. In germline, CDR1 is MGHRA, CDR2 YSYEKL. After removal of 3 bases from V and 2 bases from J, the junction contained 10 bases not matched to a gene. The CDR3 region has the DNA TGCGCCAGCAGCCATACAACCGGGACAGTTCCCTACGAGCAGTACTTC. This translates into CASSHTTGTVPYEQYF.

V is TRBV18 and J is TRBJ2-7, with 7 bases fitting TRBD2. V lost 4 bases, J lost 3 bases, and 0 bases stayed unmatched. CDR1 and CDR2 from the germline V gene are KGHSH and LQKENI. This CDR3 comprises 12 residues. The CDR3 DNA reads TGTGCCAGCTCACGGGAGGGCTACGAGCAGTACTTC. Amino acids: CASSREGYEQYF.

This clone came up a few times. The V and J genes are TRBV4-2 and TRBJ1-2; perhaps TRBD1 as D (5 bases). CDR1 LGHNA and CDR2 YNFKEQ come from the germline V gene. Trimming took off 0 bases at V and 8 bases at J, with 19 bases between the two ends. This CDR3 has 16 residues. DNA for the CDR3: TGTGCCAGCAGCCAAGATCAACGACCGACAGTCAGGGGCTACACCTTC. Amino acid sequence: CASSQDQRPTVRGYTF.

The genes are TRBV6-1 and TRBJ2-5, with D unclear. Matching the DNA end better, TRBJ2-7 makes the J call doubtful. CDR3 length: 13 residues. Germline CDR1 MNHNS, CDR2 SASEGT. CDR3 protein: CASSEAAIYEQYF. Written as DNA, the CDR3 is TGTGCCAGCAGCGAGGCTGCGATTTACGAGCAGTACTTC.

The chain combines TRBV30 with TRBJ2-7; possibly TRBD1 for D (6 bases). Germline assignment: CDR1 GTSNPN and CDR2 SVGIG (reference sequence). V was cut by 2 bases and J by 6 bases, with 14 bases left in between. The CDR3 runs to 13 residues. The CDR3 here is CAWSSQGRLEQYF. In DNA form, the CDR3 reads TGTGCCTGGAGTTCACAGGGTCGACTCGAGCAGTACTTC.

The chain links TRBV6-5 to TRBJ2-1; D unclear. CDR1 MNHEY and CDR2 SVGAGI come from the germline V gene. This CDR3 is built from 15 residues. The V and J ends lost 8 bases and 9 bases respectively, with 23 bases between them. As DNA, the CDR3 is TGTGCCAGCCGCCCCCCCCGGGTTAGTAGCACTGAGCAGTTCTTC. Translated, it gives CASRPPRVSSTEQFF.

The CDR3 bases are TGTGCCAGTAGTATTAACGGGGGCTACGAGCAGTACTTC. Translating it yields CASSINGGYEQYF. The chain joins TRBV19 to TRBJ2-7; the D gene is possibly TRBD2 (6 bases). CDR3 length: 13 amino acids. V lost 3 bases and J lost 3, with 9 bases in between. The germline gives CDR1 LNHDA, CDR2 SQIVND (reference sequence).

The rearrangement links TRBV25-1 to TRBJ2-7; maybe TRBD2 (5 bases). The CDR3 has 14 amino acids. Germline V gene lookup returns CDR1 MGHDK and CDR2 SYGVNS. The ends were cut back, 2 bases at V and 3 bases at J, with 11 bases in the middle. CDR3 sequence (DNA): TGTGCCAGCAGTGAAAGCGGCGGGCTCTACGAGCAGTACTTC. Translated, it gives CASSESGGLYEQYF.

The chain combines TRBV27 with TRBJ2-5; 8 bases are a match to TRBD2. The V gene's germline CDR1 is MNHEY and CDR2 SMNVEV (reference sequence). V trimming: 4 bases; J trimming: 5 bases; junction bases outside the gene matches: 15. This CDR3 contains 17 residues. CDR3 region: CASSSTLSGTRHETQYF. The CDR3 coding sequence is TGTGCCAGCAGTTCAACCCTCTCCGGGACTAGACACGAGACCCAGTACTTC.

This chain links TRBV10-2 with TRBJ2-1, with D perhaps matching TRBD2 (6 bases). In germline, CDR1 is WSHSY, CDR2 SAAADI. The ends were cut back, 2 bases at V and 0 bases at J, with 17 bases in the middle. The CDR3 runs 18 residues. The CDR3 nucleotides are TGCGCCAGCAGTGAGACCAGACTTGCGGGGTCCTCCTACAATGAGCAGTTCTTC. Amino acids: CASSETRLAGSSYNEQFF.

The chain is built from TRBV12-2 and TRBJ1-5; the table names TRBD1, a call not compared with the DNA. TRBV12-2 is listed as a pseudogene. The length of the CDR3 is 19 residues. The CDR3, as DNA: TGTGCAAGTTGGTTGGGGCAGGGGGGCGCAAGCATCCCAAATCAGCCCCAGCATTTT. Translation: CASWLGQGGASIPNQPQHF.